These 3 T cell receptor beta chains were sequenced from one sample in a study of cytomegalovirus exposure and HLA in healthy donors (dated by TCRdb to 2015 to 2018). The library was built by means of the immunoSEQ multiplex PCR assay. A mixture of 60 forward primers for TCR Vbeta segments and 13 reverse primers for TCR Jbeta segments was used in the multiplex PCR. TCRdb re-hosts the immuneACCESS table, in-frame sequences only. Its copies lack some clones; in the studies checked, an unresolved V gene accounts for under half of them, and the cause for the rest is not known. The sample includes tens of thousands of clones, with 60% to 80% observed a single time. The ten largest clones take up about 15% of the sample. Material for sequencing was PBMCs. Receptor source: a woman aged 45-65 years in good health and CMV-seropositive.

Details on this clone: The sample has other DNA sequences that encode this CDR3 too. The rearrangement links TRBV28 to TRBJ1-2; no clear D gene. The germline V gene has CDR1 MDHEN and CDR2 SYDVKM. The CDR3 runs to 13 residues. The ends were cut back, 2 bases at V and 4 bases at J, with 8 bases in the middle. The CDR3 DNA reads TGTGCCAGCAGTTTAGTTTCAGGCTATGGCTACACCTTC. Amino acid sequence: CASSLVSGYGYTF.

V usage is TRBV14 and J usage is TRBJ2-2; TRBD2 is a possible D gene (5 bases). The CDR3 has 15 amino acids. The V gene's germline CDR1 is SGHDN and CDR2 FVKESK. Trimming pared 3 bases from V and 0 bases from J, leaving 8 bases between. In DNA form, the CDR3 reads TGTGCCAGCAGCCACCTACTAGCGAACACCGGGGAGCTGTTTTTT. Residues: CASSHLLANTGELFF.

The genes are TRBV20-1 and TRBJ2-7, with unresolved D. CDR1 DFQATT and CDR2 SNEGSKA come from the germline V gene (reference sequence). This CDR3 has 10 residues. The V end was cut by 0 bases, the J end by 5 bases, with 2 bases between. The CDR3 DNA sequence: TGCAGTGCTAGAGATAACGAGCAGTACTTC. The encoded protein is CSARDNEQYF.